This T cell receptor beta chain was sequenced for a study of memory CD4+ T cells and cytomegalovirus serostatus (dated by TCRdb to between 2018 and 2021). Broadly, across the study: The cohort included approximately 35 healthy adults from Belgium, of whom 9 were CMV seropositive and approximately 25 were CMV seronegative. The study sequenced CD4+ memory TCRbeta repertoires of a Belgian cohort with known cytomegalovirus serostatus to replicate a published TCR-based CMV serostatus classifier. General study outcomes and caveats: The results were read as suggesting that the CMV-associated TCR signature is, for the most part, present in the CD4+ memory repertoire. Of under 200 previously reported CMV-associated TCRbeta sequences, 67 appeared in the CD4+ memory repertoires, each in one to five individuals. On the Belgian cohort, the classifier based on the original framework reached a median bootstrapped AUC of approximately 0.95, with a 95% CI of 0.76-1.00. CMV serostatus prediction reached a median bootstrapped AUC of roughly 0.95 with the original framework and around 0.91 with a US-trained random forest. Only CD4+CD45RO+ memory cells were sequenced, unlike the original study, which covered naive and memory CD4+ and CD8+ populations.

The Quick-DNA Microprep Kit was used to extract genomic DNA from the sorted cells. Amplification of TCRbeta DNA was done with the immunoSEQ hsTCRbeta kit, following the protocol from the manufacturer. TCRbeta libraries were sequenced on an Illumina MiSeq instrument. Concerning the study's data processing: Once out-of-frame sequences had been removed, 2,204,828 distinct TCRbeta sequences were left, which works out to an average of roughly 67,000 per individual. Each individual was scored according to the count of over 150 previously reported CMV-associated TCRbeta sequences and the total productive distinct TCRbeta count. A beta-binomial model was reimplemented in Python, and random forests from scikit-learn, run with default parameters, were trained on data from the US cohort. Classifier performance on the Belgian cohort was summarized as median AUC with percentile confidence intervals calculated over 10,000 bootstrap iterations. The table was pulled from immuneACCESS by TCRdb, which kept in-frame rearrangements only. Such tables lose some clones; where checked, under half of the loss comes from unresolved V genes, and the rest has no known cause. V and J calls and clone size follow that table, whereas D and trimming were derived from the DNA. Here the sample has around 84,000 clones; over 80% occur a single time. The ten most abundant clones make up less than 0.9% of the sample.

CDR1 is given as SGHNT and CDR2 as YYREEE, both from the germline V gene (reference sequence). From cysteine to phenylalanine, the CDR3 is 16 amino acids long. Only CDR3 DNA remains: 48 bases, in frame from the first base. V drops 4 bases and J drops 0 bases, leaving 13 bases in between. A FACSAria II was used to sort memory CD4+ T cells, defined as single viable CD3+CD4+CD8-CD45RO+ cells. CMV serostatus was determined using a Roche Elecsys assay that detects serum IgG against CMV pp150, pp28, p38 and p52. Following thawing, total CD4+ T cells were enriched through positive selection using CD4 magnetic microbeads. The samples came from a different study that was designed specifically to examine the CD4+ T cell memory repertoire. Peripheral blood mononuclear cells were isolated and cryopreserved according to standard operating procedures, and serum was kept at -80 degrees C. Staining used CD3-PerCP (BW264/56), CD4-APC (RPA-T4), CD45RO-PE (UCHT1) and CD8-Pacific Orange (3B5) antibodies, with Sytox blue excluding non-viable cells.

For this clone: The clone's antigen remains unknown. Base qualities were left out, and no much larger clone turns up one base away.

The receptor was derived from an adult in good health and CMV-seronegative. This chain is built from TRBV5-4 and TRBJ2-2; the D gene is unclear. The specimen sequenced was memory CD4+ T cells from blood. The encoded CDR3 is CASSPLSSSNTGELFF. The bases read TGTGCCAGCAGCCCGTTGTCCAGTTCGAACACCGGGGAGCTGTTTTTT.